The 28 T cell receptor beta chains reported below all come from one sample, sequenced in a study of blood T cell repertoires in COVID-19. The repertoire was sequenced with immunoSEQ multiplex PCR; TCRdb's copy has only in-frame clones and lacks some. Of around 160,000 clones detected, 80% to 90% appear once; the ten largest clones hold around 8%. Sequencing was done on a sample of peripheral blood. These receptors came from a woman aged 55-75 years with COVID-19, enrolled during active disease.

The V gene is TRBV19, the J gene TRBJ1-5; TRBD1 aligns across 10 bases. V lost 5 bases, J lost 6 bases, and 4 bases stayed unmatched. CDR1 is LNHDA, CDR2 SQIVND, per germline (reference sequence). CDR3 size: 14 residues. CDR3 loop: CASSGTGEGQPQHF. The CDR3 DNA sequence: TGTGCCAGTAGTGGGACAGGGGAGGGTCAGCCCCAGCATTTT.

This clone showed up just a few times. Within the sample, other DNA sequences also encode this same CDR3. J is TRBJ1-2 and V is TRBV18, with 12 bases lining up with TRBD1. Germline CDR1 is KGHSH and CDR2 is LQKENI. Germline trimming cut 1 base from V and 7 bases from J; bases unmatched to any gene: 4. This CDR3 contains 15 residues. The CDR3 sequence: CASSPRDRGQGGYTF. The CDR3 nucleotides are TGTGCCAGCTCACCACGGGACAGGGGGCAGGGTGGCTACACCTTC. The full variable domain, rest sourced from reference TRBV18 and TRBJ1-2, is NAGVMQNPRHLVRRRGQEARLRCSPMKGHSHVYWYRQLPEEGLKFMVYLQKENIIDESGMPKERFSAEFPKEGPSILRIQQVVRGDSAAYFCASSPRDRGQGGYTFGSGTRLTVV.

The rearrangement uses TRBV9 and TRBJ1-2, with a possible D match to TRBD1 (5 bases). The CDR3 loop spans 15 amino acids. V lost 0 bases and J 8 bases, leaving 17 bases between the germline ends. Per the germline V gene, CDR1 is SGDLS and CDR2 is YYNGEE. The CDR3 nucleotides read TGTGCCAGCAGCGTAGAACTCCAGGGTGATCGGGGCTACACCTTC. Its translation is CASSVELQGDRGYTF.

The chain combines TRBV7-9 with TRBJ2-7; no clear D gene. Germline V gives CDR1 SEHNR, CDR2 FQNEAQ (reference sequence). The CDR3 length is 16 residues. The V gene lost 2 bases and the J gene lost 0 bases, with 14 bases spanning the gap. The CDR3 bases are TGTGCCAGCAGCTTACTTTCGTTAGAGAACTCCTACGAGCAGTACTTC. Protein sequence: CASSLLSLENSYEQYF.

The rearrangement uses TRBV5-5 and TRBJ1-3; D possibly corresponds to TRBD1 (6 bases). CDR1 and CDR2 (germline): SGHKS, YYEKEE (reference sequence). The CDR3 is 15 amino acids. Trimming took 0 bases from V and 4 from J, leaving 11 bases between them. CDR3 sequence: CASSLGTAIGNTIYF. The CDR3 DNA sequence: TGTGCCAGCAGCTTGGGGACAGCGATCGGAAACACCATATATTTT.

Here the CDR3 reads CASSSASGGLYTGELFF. CDR3 DNA sequence: TGTGCCAGTAGCTCGGCTAGCGGGGGGCTGTACACCGGGGAGCTGTTTTTT. This sequence joins TRBV19 and TRBJ2-2, with 11 bases matching TRBD2. CDR1 and CDR2 from the germline V gene are LNHDA and SQIVND (reference sequence). V shed 6 bases and J 3 bases; nucleotides not matched to a gene: 9. This CDR3 has 17 residues.

The V and J genes are TRBV5-4 and TRBJ2-5, with D uncertain. V was trimmed by 4 bases and J by 5 bases, leaving 9 bases between them. CDR1 and CDR2 (germline): SGHNT, YYREEE (reference sequence). There are 12 residues in the CDR3. The CDR3 protein is CASSLDGETQYF. For the CDR3, the DNA is TGTGCCAGCAGCCTGGACGGGGAGACCCAGTACTTC.

This chain uses TRBV27 with TRBJ1-6, with D possibly matching TRBD1 (5 bases). The CDR3 runs 14 residues. V was shortened by 5 bases and J by 4 bases, with 9 bases between the two germline ends. CDR1 is MNHEY, CDR2 SMNVEV, per germline (reference sequence). DNA for the CDR3: TGTGCCAGCAGTCCCGACAGTTATAATTCACCCCTCCACTTT. Its protein product is CASSPDSYNSPLHF.

The genes are TRBV4-2 and TRBJ2-2, with a weak D call TRBD1 (6 bases). Germline loops: CDR1 LGHNA, CDR2 YNFKEQ. The CDR3 is 15 amino acids. The V and J ends lost 5 bases and 1 base respectively, with 11 bases between them. The CDR3 coding sequence is TGTGCCAGCAGCATCTCGGGACAGAACACCGGGGAGCTGTTTTTT. Amino acids: CASSISGQNTGELFF.

This chain connects TRBV6-6 to TRBJ1-2; 12 positions match TRBD1. The trim removed 6 bases at V and 6 bases at J, leaving 20 bases unmatched. CDR1 is MNHNY and CDR2 is SVGAGI in the germline V gene (reference sequence). The CDR3 covers 19 residues. The CDR3 DNA follows: TGTGCCAGCAGCTTTACAAGTCGGCCGGGACAGGGGGCCCGGGATGGCTACACCTTC. It yields the protein CASSFTSRPGQGARDGYTF.

This rearrangement joins TRBV18 to TRBJ1-3; D uncertain. Germline V gene lookup returns CDR1 KGHSH and CDR2 LQKENI. V was trimmed by 3 bases and J by 2 bases, leaving 14 bases between them. This CDR3 has 16 residues. As DNA, the CDR3 is TGTGCCAGCTCACCCCAGACTACAGATACTGGAAACACCATATATTTT. It translates to CASSPQTTDTGNTIYF.

V gene TRBV7-2 combines with J gene TRBJ1-5; 9 bases align to TRBD1. Germline CDR1 SGHTA, CDR2 FQGNSA. The trim removed 7 bases at V and 4 bases at J, leaving 8 bases unmatched. The CDR3 runs 15 residues. Written as DNA, the CDR3 is TGTGCCAGCAACCCCGGGACAGGGAATAATCAGCCCCAGCATTTT. Its translation is CASNPGTGNNQPQHF. Based on the CDR3 plus reference TRBV7-2 and TRBJ1-5, the full variable domain is GAGVSQSPSNKVTEKGKDVELRCDPISGHTALYWYRQSLGQGLEFLIYFQGNSAPDKSGLPSDRFSAERTGGSVSTLTIQRTQQEDSAVYLCASNPGTGNNQPQHFGDGTRLSIL.

V is TRBV2 and J is TRBJ2-7; 10 nucleotides line up with TRBD1. Trimming cost V 6 bases and J 2 bases; bases outside gene matches: 4. Germline CDR1 and CDR2: SNHLY and FYNNEI. This CDR3 contains 14 residues. In nucleotides, the CDR3 is TGTGCCAGCAGCCTCGGGACAGGGGCCTACGAGCAGTACTTC. It translates to CASSLGTGAYEQYF.

This clone was seen more than once but under ten times. The V and J genes are TRBV6-4 and TRBJ1-5; D is possibly TRBD1 (5 bases). The length of the CDR3 is 13 residues. CDR1 MRHNA and CDR2 SNTAGT come from the germline V gene. V was cut by 8 bases and J by 5 bases, with 13 bases left in between. The CDR3 spells CASSQEGHQPQHF. In DNA form, the CDR3 reads TGTGCCAGCTCACAGGAAGGCCATCAGCCCCAGCATTTT.

The V and J genes are TRBV3-1 (or the pseudogene TRBV3-2) and TRBJ2-5; TRBD2 agrees at 12 bases. V gave up 4 bases and J gave up 0 bases; unmatched junction bases: 9. This CDR3 contains 18 residues. Germline CDR1 and CDR2: LGHDT and YNNKEL (reference sequence). The CDR3 loop is CASSRQGGLAGYQETQYF. The CDR3, as DNA: TGTGCCAGCAGCCGCCAGGGCGGACTAGCGGGATACCAAGAGACCCAGTACTTC.

This clone was recorded a few times. V usage is TRBV11-3 and J usage is TRBJ2-1; possible D gene TRBD1, 6 bases. The CDR3 contains 16 residues. Germline assignment: CDR1 SGHNT and CDR2 YENEEA. V lost 4 bases and J 0 bases, leaving 13 bases between the germline ends. The CDR3 DNA reads TGTGCCAGCAGCTCACGGGCACAGGGCTCCTACAATGAGCAGTTCTTC. Protein: CASSSRAQGSYNEQFF.

This chain uses TRBV20-1 with TRBJ2-6; D gene ambiguous. This CDR3 region has 14 residues. Trimming left V 3 bases short and J 0 bases short, with 6 bases between. Germline V CDR1 and CDR2: DFQATT, SNEGSKA (reference sequence). The CDR3: CSASQDSGANVLTF. In DNA form, the CDR3 reads TGCAGTGCTAGTCAGGACTCTGGGGCCAACGTCCTGACTTTC.

The chain employs TRBV6-5 and TRBJ2-7, with no clear D. Germline CDR1 MNHEY, CDR2 SVGAGI. There are 16 residues in the CDR3. Trimming stripped 0 bases from V and 0 bases from J, with 12 bases between. The DNA for the CDR3 is TGTGCCAGCAGTTACTCGTACAGAGCCGACTCCTACGAGCAGTACTTC. As protein: CASSYSYRADSYEQYF.

The chain uses TRBV6-1 and TRBJ2-1, with D tentatively TRBD2 (7 bases). V lost 1 base to trimming and J lost 7 bases, with 11 bases between them. This CDR3 has 14 residues. CDR1 MNHNS and CDR2 SASEGT come from the germline V gene. CDR3 protein: CASSEGAGANEQFF. The DNA of the CDR3 is TGTGCCAGCAGTGAAGGGGCGGGGGCGAATGAGCAGTTCTTC.

V and J are TRBV20-1 and TRBJ2-7; TRBD2 agrees at 11 bases. Unmatched junction bases numbered 7, after V lost 3 bases and J lost 6 bases. Germline loops: CDR1 DFQATT, CDR2 SNEGSKA (reference sequence). The CDR3 runs to 14 residues. The chain's CDR3 is CSASSVLAGGEQYF. The CDR3 coding sequence is TGCAGTGCTAGTTCGGTTCTAGCGGGGGGCGAGCAGTACTTC.

The CDR3 coding sequence is TGCGCCAGCAGCTTTGGGCTAGCGGTACATACGCAGTATTTT. It specifies CASSFGLAVHTQYF. The rearrangement joins TRBV5-1 to TRBJ2-3, with 7 bases that match TRBD2. The germline V gene has CDR1 SGHRS and CDR2 YFSETQ. This CDR3 is 14 amino acids long. V was clipped by 2 bases and J by 7 bases; unmatched bases: 7.

The J gene is TRBJ2-2, the V gene TRBV2, with D perhaps matching TRBD1 (6 bases). Germline CDR1 and CDR2: SNHLY and FYNNEI. V dropped 5 bases and J dropped 4 bases, with 20 bases sitting between them. The CDR3 covers 17 residues. The CDR3 spells CASSTTGWGLGTGELFF. CDR3 coding DNA: TGTGCCAGCAGTACAACTGGGTGGGGGCTCGGCACCGGGGAGCTGTTTTTT.

This chain joins TRBV30 and TRBJ1-2; 8 bases map to TRBD1. Germline V gives CDR1 GTSNPN, CDR2 SVGIG (reference sequence). The CDR3 contains 15 residues. The trim removed 3 bases at V and 5 bases at J, leaving 11 bases unmatched. This CDR3 reads CAWRFGRGLGYGYTF. Here the CDR3 DNA reads TGTGCCTGGAGGTTTGGCAGGGGGCTTGGATATGGCTACACCTTC.

This chain connects TRBV7-2 to TRBJ2-3; 7 positions agree with TRBD1. CDR3 size: 14 residues. V shed 5 bases and J 4 bases; nucleotides not matched to a gene: 6. Germline V gives CDR1 SGHTA, CDR2 FQGNSA. The CDR3 nucleotides are TGTGCCAGCAGCGGCGGCCAGGGGGCAGATACGCAGTATTTT. Protein sequence: CASSGGQGADTQYF.

This clone has a single count. The chain uses TRBV4-2 and TRBJ1-1, with 8 bases lining up with TRBD1. The CDR3 covers 14 residues. Germline trimming cut 4 bases from V and 1 base from J; bases unmatched to any gene: 2. Germline CDR1 LGHNA, CDR2 YNFKEQ. The CDR3 reads CASSPDRENTEAFF. CDR3 nucleotide sequence: TGTGCCAGCAGCCCGGACAGGGAGAACACTGAAGCTTTCTTT.

The chain joins TRBV5-8 to TRBJ1-1; weak D call: TRBD1 (6 bases). Germline V CDR1 and CDR2: SGHTS, YDEGEE. The V end was cut by 4 bases, the J end by 1 base, with 11 bases between. There are 14 residues in the CDR3. CDR3 sequence reads: CASSAYRENTEAFF. In nucleotides, the CDR3 is TGTGCCAGCAGCGCTTACAGGGAGAACACTGAAGCTTTCTTT.

The chain recombines TRBV10-3 with TRBJ1-2; a weak D match, TRBD1 (5 bases). V dropped 2 bases and J dropped 6 bases, with 13 bases sitting between them. Per germline, CDR1 ENHRY and CDR2 SYGVKD. The CDR3 is 14 residues long. The CDR3 coding sequence is TGTGCCATCAGTGAGGGGGGGATTTTGCATGGCTACACCTTC. It encodes CAISEGGILHGYTF.

The chain recombines TRBV9 with TRBJ2-5, with 10 positions matching TRBD2. There are 15 residues in the CDR3. Germline assignment: CDR1 SGDLS and CDR2 YYNGEE. V was pared by 3 bases and J by 4 bases, with 6 bases of the junction left unmatched. CDR3 in amino acids: CASSGLAGVGETQYF. DNA for the CDR3: TGTGCCAGCAGCGGTCTAGCGGGGGTTGGAGAGACCCAGTACTTC.